The source of this T cell receptor (beta chain) is a study of OX40 agonist ivuxolimab in advanced cancers. As for the study in general: At roughly 83% male, the cohort had a mean age of 60 years, ranging from 23 to 79. Treatment received earlier with anti-PD-1, anti-PD-L1 or anti-CTLA-4 agents was allowed, and over 30% had some.

Findings of the study overall: The authors also found low normalized T-cell clonal expansion in some nonresponders.

This clone is judged medium-sized. As yet, its antigen is unknown. Per the germline V gene, CDR1 is MNHNS and CDR2 is SASEGT. The junction had 3 bases not matched to a gene; V was cut back by 0 bases and J by 8 bases. This CDR3 region has 15 residues. Sequencing was performed with immunoSEQ multiplex PCR; in TCRdb, only in-frame clones are kept and a portion is missing. The sample lists approximately 35,000 clones, about 84% occurring once. The TCR sequence derives from an adult with an advanced solid tumor such as melanoma, head and neck, liver or kidney cancer. The source material was CD4+ or CD8+ T cells sorted from blood, sampled in a trial of the OX40 agonist ivuxolimab. V and J are TRBV6-1 and TRBJ1-4; 10 bases fit TRBD1. CDR3 DNA: TGTGCCAGCAGTGAAGCGACAGGGGGCGAAGAAAAACTGTTTTTT. It codes for CASSEATGGEEKLFF.